The rows below give T cell receptor beta chains drawn from one sample of a study of cytomegalovirus exposure and HLA in healthy donors. Produced via immunoSEQ multiplex PCR; TCRdb's table is partial and in-frame only. Here the sample spans 60,000 to 70,000 clones, approximately 70% being singletons. The sample was PBMCs. Receptors were obtained from a man aged 35-49 years in good health and CMV-seropositive. Both conserved end residues are trimmed from each CDR3.

J gene,V gene,CDR3 length,CDR3 protein
TRBJ2-5,TRBV5-6,13,ASSLDPGRGETQY
TRBJ1-6,TRBV6-4,11,ASGQEGDSPLH
TRBJ2-1,TRBV10-3,14,AISDGDSRSYNEQF
TRBJ2-7,TRBV6-1,13,ASSKGDNWEGEQY
TRBJ1-5,TRBV4-3,13,ASSPSRDGGLAQH
TRBJ2-7,TRBV7-2,13,ASSMTSGAYYEQY
TRBJ2-7,TRBV19,12,ASSRRQGFNEQY
TRBJ2-5,TRBV15,16,ATSRDRGLAGYKETQY
TRBJ2-7,TRBV5-1,14,ASSLGSSGVPYEQY
TRBJ2-2,TRBV4-3,18,ASSHLSGQEGQGIPGELF
TRBJ2-3,TRBV4-2,12,ASSVEVGADTQY
TRBJ2-3,TRBV10-3,11,ATGDQVSDTQY
TRBJ1-5,TRBV18,13,ASSPRWGEGQPQH
TRBJ2-7,TRBV27,11,ASSTSESYEQY
TRBJ2-3,TRBV7-9,12,ASNRGDGPDTQY
TRBJ2-1,TRBV29-1,14,SVGTGGLAGRNEQF